This T cell receptor beta chain was observed in a study of technical replicates of blood from a few donors. The V end was cut by 2 bases, the J end by 8 bases, with 3 bases between. Germline CDR1 is MDHEN and CDR2 is SYDVKM. The CDR3 is 10 residues long. The table came from immunoSEQ multiplex PCR; TCRdb's copy has only in-frame clones and leaves some out. Among roughly 70,000 clones, roughly 93% were seen once, and the ten largest hold 0.25%. The sequencing sample was made of T cells isolated from PBMCs. This chain connects TRBV28 to TRBJ1-1; D unresolved. This clonotype originated in a human donor in good health. CDR3 coding DNA: TGTGCCAGCAGTTTAACAGAAGCTTTCTTT. Protein sequence: CASSLTEAFF.